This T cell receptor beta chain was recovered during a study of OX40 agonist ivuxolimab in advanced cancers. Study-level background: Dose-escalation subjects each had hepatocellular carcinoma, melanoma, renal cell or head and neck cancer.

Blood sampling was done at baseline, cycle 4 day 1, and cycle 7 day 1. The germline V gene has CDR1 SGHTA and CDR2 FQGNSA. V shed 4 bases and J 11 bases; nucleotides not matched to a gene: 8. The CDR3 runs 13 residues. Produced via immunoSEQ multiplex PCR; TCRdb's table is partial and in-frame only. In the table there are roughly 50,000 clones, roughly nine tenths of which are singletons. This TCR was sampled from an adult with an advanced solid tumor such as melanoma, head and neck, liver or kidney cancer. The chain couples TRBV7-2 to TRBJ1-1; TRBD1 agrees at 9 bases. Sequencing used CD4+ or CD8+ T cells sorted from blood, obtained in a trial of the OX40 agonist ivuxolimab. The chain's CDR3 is CASSSGQGQMAFF. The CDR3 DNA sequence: TGTGCCAGCAGCTCTGGACAGGGGCAGATGGCTTTCTTT.